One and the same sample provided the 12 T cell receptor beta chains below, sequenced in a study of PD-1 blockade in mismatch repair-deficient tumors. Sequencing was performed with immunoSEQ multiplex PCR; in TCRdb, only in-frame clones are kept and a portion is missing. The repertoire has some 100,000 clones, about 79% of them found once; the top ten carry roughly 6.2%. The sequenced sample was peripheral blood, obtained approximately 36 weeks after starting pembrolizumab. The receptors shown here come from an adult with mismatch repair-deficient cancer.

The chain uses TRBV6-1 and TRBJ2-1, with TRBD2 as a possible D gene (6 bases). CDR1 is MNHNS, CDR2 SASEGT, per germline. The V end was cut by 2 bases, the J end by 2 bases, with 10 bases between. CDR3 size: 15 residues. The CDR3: CASSELGGTYNEQFF. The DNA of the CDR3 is TGTGCCAGCAGTGAATTAGGAGGGACCTACAATGAGCAGTTCTTC.

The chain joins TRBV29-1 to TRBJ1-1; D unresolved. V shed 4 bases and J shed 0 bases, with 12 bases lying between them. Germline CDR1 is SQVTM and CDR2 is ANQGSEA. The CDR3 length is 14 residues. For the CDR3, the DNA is TGCAGCGTTGTGACAAGGGAGGTGAACACTGAAGCTTTCTTT. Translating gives CSVVTREVNTEAFF.

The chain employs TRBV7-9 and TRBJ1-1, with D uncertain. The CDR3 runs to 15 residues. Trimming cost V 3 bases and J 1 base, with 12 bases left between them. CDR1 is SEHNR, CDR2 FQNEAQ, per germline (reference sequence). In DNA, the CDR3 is TGTGCCAGCAGCTTTTCTCACAGTCCGAACACTGAAGCTTTCTTT. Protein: CASSFSHSPNTEAFF.

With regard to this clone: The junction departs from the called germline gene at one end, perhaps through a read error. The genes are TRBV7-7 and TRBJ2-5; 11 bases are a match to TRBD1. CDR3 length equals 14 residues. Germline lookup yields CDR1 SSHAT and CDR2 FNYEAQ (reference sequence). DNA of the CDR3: TGTGCTAGCAGCGGACAGGGGGCGCATGAGACCCAGTACTTC. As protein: CASSGQGAHETQYF.

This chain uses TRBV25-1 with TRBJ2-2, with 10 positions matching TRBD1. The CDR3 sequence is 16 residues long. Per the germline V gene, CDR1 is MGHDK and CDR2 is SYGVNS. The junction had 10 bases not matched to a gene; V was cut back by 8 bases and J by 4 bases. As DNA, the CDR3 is TGTGCCAGCTCTCAACCGGGGACAGGGGCCACCGGGGAGCTGTTTTTT. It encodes CASSQPGTGATGELFF.

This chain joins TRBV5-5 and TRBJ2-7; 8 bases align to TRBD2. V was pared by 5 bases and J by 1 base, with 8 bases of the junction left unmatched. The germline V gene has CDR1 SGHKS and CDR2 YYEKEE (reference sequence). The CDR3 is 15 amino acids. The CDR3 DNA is TGTGCCAGCAGATCCGGACTAGCCGATTCCTACGAGCAGTACTTC. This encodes CASRSGLADSYEQYF. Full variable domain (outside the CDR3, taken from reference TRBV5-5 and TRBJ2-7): DAGVTQSPTHLIKTRGQQVTLRCSPISGHKSVSWYQQVLGQGPQFIFQYYEKEERGRGNFPDRFSARQFPNYSSELNVNALLLGDSALYLCASRSGLADSYEQYFGPGTRLTVT.

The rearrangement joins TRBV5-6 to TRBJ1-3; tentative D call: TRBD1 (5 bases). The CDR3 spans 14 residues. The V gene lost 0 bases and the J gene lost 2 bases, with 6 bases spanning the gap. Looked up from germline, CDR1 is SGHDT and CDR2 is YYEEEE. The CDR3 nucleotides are TGTGCCAGCAGCTTGGACAGGACTGGAAACACCATATATTTT. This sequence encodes CASSLDRTGNTIYF.

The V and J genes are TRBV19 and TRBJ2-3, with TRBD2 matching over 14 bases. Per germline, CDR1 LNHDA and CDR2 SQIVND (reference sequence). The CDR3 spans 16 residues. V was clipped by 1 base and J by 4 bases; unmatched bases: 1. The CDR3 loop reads CASSIGLAGGSDTQYF. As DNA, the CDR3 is TGTGCCAGTAGTATAGGACTAGCGGGGGGGTCAGATACGCAGTATTTT. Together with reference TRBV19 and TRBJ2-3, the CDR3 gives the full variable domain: DGGITQSPKYLFRKEGQNVTLSCEQNLNHDAMYWYRQDPGQGLRLIYYSQIVNDFQKGDIAEGYSVSREKKESFPLTVTSAQKNPTAFYLCASSIGLAGGSDTQYFGPGTRLTVL.

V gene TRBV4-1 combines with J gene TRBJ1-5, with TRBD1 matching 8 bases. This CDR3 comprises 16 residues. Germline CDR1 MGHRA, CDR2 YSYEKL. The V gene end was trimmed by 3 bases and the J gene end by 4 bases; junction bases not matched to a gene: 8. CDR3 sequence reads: CASSQAQGARNQPQHF. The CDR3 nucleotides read TGCGCCAGCAGCCAGGCGCAGGGGGCCCGTAATCAGCCCCAGCATTTT.

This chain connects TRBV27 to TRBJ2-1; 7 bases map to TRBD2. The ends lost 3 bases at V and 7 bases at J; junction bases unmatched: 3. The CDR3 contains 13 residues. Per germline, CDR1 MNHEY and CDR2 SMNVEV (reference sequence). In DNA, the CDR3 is TGTGCCAGCAGTTTGGGGGAGGGGAATGAGCAGTTCTTC. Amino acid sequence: CASSLGEGNEQFF.

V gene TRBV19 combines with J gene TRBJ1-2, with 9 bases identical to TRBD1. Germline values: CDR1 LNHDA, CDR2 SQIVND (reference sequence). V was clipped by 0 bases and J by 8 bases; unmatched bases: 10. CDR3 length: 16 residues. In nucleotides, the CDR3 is TGTGCCAGTAGTATAGATTTTGGGACAGGGTATTACGGCTACACCTTC. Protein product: CASSIDFGTGYYGYTF.

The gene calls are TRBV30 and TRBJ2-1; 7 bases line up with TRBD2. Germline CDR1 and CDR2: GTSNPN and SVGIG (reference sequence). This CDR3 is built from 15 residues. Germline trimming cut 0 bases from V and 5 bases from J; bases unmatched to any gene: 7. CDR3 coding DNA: TGTGCCTGGAGTGTATGGCGGGAGAGAAACAATGAGCAGTTCTTC. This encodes CAWSVWRERNNEQFF.